The sequence of this T cell receptor beta chain was determined in a study of cytomegalovirus exposure and HLA in healthy donors. Study results and limitations: The majority of TCR sequences were rare, yet some public TCRs appeared in many donors. Cytomegalovirus association was assigned to about 150 TCR beta chains.

The donors were in the 120-subject validation cohort, distinct from the approximately 700-subject first cohort. Sequenced by immunoSEQ multiplex PCR; TCRdb stores in-frame clones only, minus some. The repertoire holds 150,000 or so clones, with 80% to 85% as singletons. This clone was recorded once. The antigen is undetermined. Germline V gene lookup returns CDR1 MNHNS and CDR2 SASEGT. CDR3 length: 15 residues. The V end was cut by 1 base, the J end by 3 bases, with 12 bases between. The V gene is TRBV6-1, the J gene TRBJ1-2; D perhaps matches TRBD1 (5 bases). Input material: PBMCs. This sequence was found in a man aged 25-40 years in good health and CMV-seropositive. The CDR3 sequence is CASSEVAGIDYGYTF. CDR3 in DNA: TGTGCCAGCAGTGAAGTGGCAGGGATCGACTATGGCTACACCTTC.